One sample yielded the 9 T cell receptor beta chains listed below, sequenced in a study of T cells after yellow fever vaccination (dated by TCRdb to between 2019 and 2020). Library preparation employed 5' RACE. The run used an Illumina NovaSeq 6000. TCRdb handled the public reads itself, with Q25 trimming in fastp and clone calling in MiXCR, and kept productive beta chains. Every CDR3 protein is listed once, alongside the most common genes and DNA of its rows. The sample table shows about 320,000 distinct CDR3 sequences, and 12% are seen once. The top ten clones comprise around 3% of the sample. The treatment or condition label here, explained by the study, means: live attenuated yellow fever vaccine strain. The material was CD4+ T cells sorted from PBMCs, obtained 15 days after the yellow fever booster vaccination. The receptor source for this set is a young man who received the YFV17D yellow fever vaccine.

The chain uses TRBV29-1 and TRBJ1-1, with 7 bases fitting TRBD1. The V gene end was trimmed by 7 bases and the J gene end by 1 base; junction bases not matched to a gene: 3. CDR1 and CDR2 (germline): SQVTM, ANQGSEA. The CDR3 runs 12 residues. CDR3 sequence (DNA): TGCAGCGCGGACAGGCGGAACACTGAAGCTTTCTTT. Protein: CSADRRNTEAFF.

This clonotype has more than one count but fewer than ten. The genes are TRBV7-6 and TRBJ2-6; the match to TRBD1 covers 8 bases. CDR3 length: 16 amino acids. Germline V lookup: CDR1 SGHVS, CDR2 FNYEAQ. Trimming cost V 5 bases and J 0 bases; bases outside gene matches: 3. The CDR3 DNA follows: TGTGCCAGCAGCCGGGACAGGCCCTCTGGGGCCAACGTCCTGACTTTC. It is translated as CASSRDRPSGANVLTF. Together with reference TRBV7-6 and TRBJ2-6, the CDR3 gives the full variable domain: GAGVSQSPRYKVTKRGQDVALRCDPISGHVSLYWYRQALGQGPEFLTYFNYEAQQDKSGLPNDRFSAERPEGSISTLTIQRTEQRDSAMYRCASSRDRPSGANVLTFGAGSRLTVL.

In its sample, this clonotype was seen a few times. The chain joins TRBV3-1 to TRBJ1-5, with TRBD1 identical over 9 bases. The germline gives CDR1 LGHDT, CDR2 YNNKEL (reference sequence). V was clipped by 5 bases and J by 5 bases; unmatched bases: 7. CDR3 length: 15 residues. CDR3 in DNA: TGTGCCAGCAGCTCTGCGGGACAGGGCCATCAGCCCCAGCATTTT. Translation gives CASSSAGQGHQPQHF.

This sequence joins TRBV7-3 and TRBJ2-3, with 7 bases matching TRBD2. This CDR3 comprises 15 residues. CDR1 SGHTA and CDR2 FQGTGA come from the germline V gene. Trimming at V came to 4 bases and at J to 2 bases, leaving 6 bases not matched to a gene. The CDR3 coding sequence is TGTGCCAGCAGCTGGGTGGGGGGGACCACAGATACGCAGTATTTT. Its translation: CASSWVGGTTDTQYF.

The CDR3 loop is CASSPDRNEQFF. CDR3 coding DNA: TGTGCCAGCTCACCTGACAGGAATGAGCAGTTCTTC. This rearrangement joins TRBV18 to TRBJ2-1; D may be TRBD1 (6 bases). The V gene lost 3 bases and the J gene lost 7 bases, with 7 bases spanning the gap. Germline CDR1 KGHSH, CDR2 LQKENI. This CDR3 is built from 12 residues.

This clonotype was recorded a few times. The V and J genes are TRBV7-9 and TRBJ2-1; TRBD1 matches 7 bases. The CDR3 spans 13 residues. V shed 5 bases, J shed 6 bases, and the junction held 4 bases outside the gene matches. CDR1 is SEHNR, CDR2 FQNEAQ, per germline (reference sequence). CDR3 DNA sequence: TGTGCCAGCAGCCGTAGACAGGGCAATGAGCAGTTCTTC. Translating gives CASSRRQGNEQFF.

This clonotype came up a few times. The chain uses TRBV5-1 and TRBJ2-1; D may be TRBD2 (5 bases). The CDR3 is made up of 12 amino acids. Germline CDR1 reads SGHRS; CDR2 reads YFSETQ. Trimming pared 4 bases from V and 6 bases from J, leaving 8 bases between. The chain's CDR3 is CASSPGVNEQFF. The DNA for the CDR3 is TGCGCCAGCAGCCCCGGGGTCAATGAGCAGTTCTTC.

This clonotype was seen only a few times. The V call is TRBV10-3, the J call TRBJ1-3; D unresolved. V lost 10 bases and J 0 bases, leaving 19 bases between the germline ends. Germline CDR1 and CDR2: ENHRY and SYGVKD. The CDR3 is 16 amino acids. CDR3 nucleotides: TGTGCCACAGCGTTGGGCGCGGGCACCTCTGGAAACACCATATATTTT. Translating gives CATALGAGTSGNTIYF.

This clonotype was seen only a few times. The V and J genes are TRBV5-4 and TRBJ2-3; D is ambiguous. Germline CDR1 reads SGHNT; CDR2 reads YYREEE (reference sequence). The V end was cut by 4 bases, the J end by 0 bases, with 12 bases between. The length of the CDR3 is 15 residues. The CDR3 sequence: CASSPDTSSTDTQYF. The CDR3 nucleotides are TGTGCCAGCAGCCCCGACACCTCTAGCACAGATACGCAGTATTTT.